A single sample is the source of the 9 T cell receptor beta chains below, sequenced in a study of cytotoxic CD8 clonotypes in ibrutinib-treated CLL. Libraries were prepared by immunoSEQ multiplex PCR; TCRdb keeps only in-frame clonotypes and omits some of them. The data show 300,000 to 350,000 clones, with about 80% seen just once and more than 6% held by the top ten. The sample here was PBMCs, taken before ibrutinib treatment. The receptors derive from a human donor with chronic lymphocytic leukemia.

The chain couples TRBV10-1 to TRBJ1-1; D is unclear. CDR1 is WNHNN and CDR2 is SYGVQD in the germline V gene (reference sequence). V lost 0 bases and J 1 base, leaving 6 bases between the germline ends. The CDR3 length is 14 residues. The CDR3 reads CASSESRRNTEAFF. The CDR3, as DNA: TGCGCCAGCAGTGAGTCGAGAAGGAACACTGAAGCTTTCTTT.

This chain links TRBV18 with TRBJ2-1, with D possibly TRBD2 on 5 matching bases. The CDR3 is 14 amino acids. Trimming took off 0 bases at V and 3 bases at J, with 6 bases between the two ends. Germline CDR1 is KGHSH and CDR2 is LQKENI. This CDR3 reads CASSPPGVYNEQFF. The DNA of the CDR3 is TGTGCCAGCTCACCACCGGGAGTCTACAATGAGCAGTTCTTC.

V gene TRBV6-5 combines with J gene TRBJ2-1; tentatively, D is TRBD1 (6 bases). The length of the CDR3 is 16 residues. V lost 2 bases to trimming and J lost 2 bases, with 13 bases between them. CDR1 is MNHEY and CDR2 is SVGAGI in the germline V gene. The CDR3 protein is CASSYPGQGPYNEQFF. Here the CDR3 DNA reads TGTGCCAGCAGTTACCCGGGGCAGGGGCCCTACAATGAGCAGTTCTTC.

This chain joins TRBV11-2 and TRBJ2-7, with D perhaps assigned TRBD1 or TRBD2 (6 bases each). Germline-derived CDR1 and CDR2 are SGHAT and FQNNGV. The V end was cut by 2 bases, the J end by 4 bases, with 24 bases between. The CDR3 is 18 amino acids. The CDR3 spells CASSLLRGGARKIYEQYF. CDR3 DNA: TGTGCCAGCAGCTTACTCAGGGGCGGGGCTAGGAAAATATACGAGCAGTACTTC.

The V call is TRBV6-5, the J call TRBJ2-2; D perhaps matches TRBD2 (6 bases). Germline lookup yields CDR1 MNHEY and CDR2 SVGAGI. With 9 bases removed from V and 1 base from J, the gap between germline ends came to 9 bases. The CDR3 is 13 residues long. CDR3: CASTRGNTGELFF. CDR3 bases: TGTGCCAGTACGCGGGGGAACACCGGGGAGCTGTTTTTT.

The rearrangement joins TRBV7-2 to TRBJ2-3, with 13 bases fitting TRBD2. CDR3 size: 14 residues. Unmatched junction bases numbered 1, after V lost 5 bases and J lost 5 bases. The germline V gene encodes CDR1 SGHTA and CDR2 FQGNSA. This CDR3 reads CASSRTSGGDTQYF. The CDR3 region has the DNA TGTGCCAGCAGCCGGACTAGCGGGGGAGATACGCAGTATTTT. Full variable domain (rest looked up from reference TRBV7-2 and TRBJ2-3): GAGVSQSPSNKVTEKGKDVELRCDPISGHTALYWYRQSLGQGLEFLIYFQGNSAPDKSGLPSDRFSAERTGGSVSTLTIQRTQQEDSAVYLCASSRTSGGDTQYFGPGTRLTVL.

This clone was recorded a few times. The chain joins TRBV7-8 to TRBJ1-1; D perhaps matches TRBD1 (5 bases). V shed 3 bases and J shed 0 bases, with 5 bases lying between them. CDR3 size: 13 residues. CDR1 SGHVS and CDR2 FQNEAQ come from the germline V gene. CDR3 sequence: CASSLTVNTEAFF. CDR3 DNA sequence: TGTGCCAGCAGCTTGACAGTGAACACTGAAGCTTTCTTT. Complete variable domain (other parts from reference TRBV7-8 and TRBJ1-1): GAGVSQSPRYKVAKRGQDVALRCDPISGHVSLFWYQQALGQGPEFLTYFQNEAQLDKSGLPSDRFFAERPEGSVSTLKIQRTQQEDSAVYLCASSLTVNTEAFFGQGTRLTVV.

The J gene is TRBJ1-5, the V gene TRBV11-2; D possibly corresponds to TRBD1 (5 bases). Trimming shortened V by 1 base and J by 4 bases, and 20 bases separated the two germline ends. Germline V lookup: CDR1 SGHAT, CDR2 FQNNGV. CDR3 length equals 18 residues. The CDR3 protein is CASSLAFRGQGLNQPQHF. The CDR3 coding sequence is TGTGCCAGCAGCTTAGCCTTTAGGGGCCAGGGCCTAAATCAGCCCCAGCATTTT.

This sequence joins TRBV11-2 and TRBJ2-7; TRBD1 agrees at 7 bases. Germline V gene data show CDR1 as SGHAT and CDR2 as FQNNGV. The CDR3 is 16 residues long. The V gene end was trimmed by 5 bases and the J gene end by 2 bases; junction bases not matched to a gene: 12. The CDR3 spells CASSPTPGTAPYEQYF. In DNA form, the CDR3 reads TGTGCCAGCAGCCCAACTCCCGGGACAGCGCCCTACGAGCAGTACTTC.